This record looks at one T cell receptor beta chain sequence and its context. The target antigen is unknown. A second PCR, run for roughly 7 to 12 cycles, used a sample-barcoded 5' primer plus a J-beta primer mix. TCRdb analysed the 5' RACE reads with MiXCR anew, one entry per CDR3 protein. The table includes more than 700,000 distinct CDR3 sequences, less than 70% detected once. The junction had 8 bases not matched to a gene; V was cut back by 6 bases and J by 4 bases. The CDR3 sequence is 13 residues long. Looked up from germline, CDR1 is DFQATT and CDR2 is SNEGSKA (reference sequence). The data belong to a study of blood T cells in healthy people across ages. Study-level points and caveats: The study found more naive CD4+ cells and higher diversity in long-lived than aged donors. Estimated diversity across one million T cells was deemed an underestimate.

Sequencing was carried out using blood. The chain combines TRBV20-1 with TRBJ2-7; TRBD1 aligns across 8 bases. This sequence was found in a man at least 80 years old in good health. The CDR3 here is CSASDRVDYEQYF. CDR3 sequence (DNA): TGCAGTGCCTCGGACAGGGTCGATTACGAGCAGTACTTC.